This T cell receptor (beta chain) was found in a study of T-cell memory formation after mild COVID-19. Findings and limits, study-wide: Shrinking CD4+ clones were chiefly CM and EM; CD8+ ones were chiefly EMRA. Day 37-peaking second-wave clones had unconfirmed SARS-CoV-2 specificity. Contracting clones from day 15 to 85 had balanced CD4/CD8; later expanders favoured CD4+.

Constant-segment-primed 5'RACE gave TCR alpha and TCR beta cDNA libraries with sample barcodes and UMIs. One entry per CDR3 protein, called by TCRdb with MiXCR from the 5' RACE reads. The sample includes under 400,000 distinct CDR3 sequences, 25% to 30% seen only once; the top ten take approximately 12%. The CDR3 totals 16 residues. The ends lost 3 bases at V and 7 bases at J; junction bases unmatched: 5. Germline V gives CDR1 ENHRY, CDR2 SYGVKD. The table lists this clonotype with many counts. The antigen remains undetermined. This TCR was recovered from an adult woman who had mild COVID-19 (a few samples of this study predate the infection). Cell type and time point are not known. Sequencing input: PBMCs or a T cell subset sorted from them (not recorded which). The V call is TRBV10-3, the J call TRBJ2-1; 14 bases fit TRBD2. In DNA form, the CDR3 reads TGTGCCATCAGTGAACCTCGACTAGCGGGGGGGAATGAGCAGTTCTTC. Translation: CAISEPRLAGGNEQFF.